What follows describes a single T cell receptor beta chain. This entry belongs to a study of blood T cell repertoires in COVID-19. In the study overall: PBMCs, B-cell-depleted T cells, or T cells were the source of the cDNA or gDNA that made up the material.

TCRdb keeps only in-frame clones here, not all; method: immunoSEQ multiplex PCR. Among under 150,000 clones listed, roughly 80% were seen once. Germline V CDR1 and CDR2: SNHLY, FYNNEI. The CDR3 runs to 13 residues. Trimming left V 7 bases short and J 4 bases short, with 13 bases between. The origin of this receptor is a man aged 50-59 years with acute or convalescent COVID-19. This chain uses TRBV2 with TRBJ1-2; TRBD1 is a possible D gene (5 bases). The material sequenced was peripheral blood. CDR3 in DNA: TGTGCCAGCACGATCCAGGGCCTCTATGGCTACACCTTC. Translating it yields CASTIQGLYGYTF.